This T cell receptor (beta chain) was identified during a study of identifying expanded T cells in peripheral blood. The study, taken as a whole, reports: Across healthy donors, higher total template counts meant significantly greater approximately 2-week count variance. Over two and four weeks, about 15 and 19 clones changed, versus around 1.3 between replicates.

TCRdb's copy holds only in-frame clones and misses some; the assay was immunoSEQ multiplex PCR. The sample holds 120,000 or so clones, approximately 80% seen once. Healthy donors had no documented immune events, such as infections, while sampled. The germline V gene encodes CDR1 SGHNT and CDR2 YYREEE (reference sequence). The CDR3 has 15 amino acids. This clone was picked up one time. The target antigen is unknown. At one end the junction does not follow the germline gene, possibly because of a read error. The sequence derives from a person between 18 and 75 years old in good health. V gene TRBV5-4 combines with J gene TRBJ1-4; D unclear. Sequencing used blood. CDR3 sequence reads: CASSQEGRLSEKLFF. The CDR3 DNA reads as TGCGCCAGCAGCCAAGAAGGACGGCTCTCTGAAAAACTGTTTTTT.